This T cell receptor (beta chain) was recorded in a study of T cells in narcolepsy. Overall study: Enrolled donors included narcolepsy type 1 or type 2 patients and healthy controls.

Profiling relied on immunoSEQ multiplex PCR, and the TCRdb table lists in-frame clones only, not all of them. The repertoire holds 25,000 to 35,000 clones, with roughly 90% as singletons. CDR3 length equals 15 residues. Per the germline V gene, CDR1 is MDHEN and CDR2 is SYDVKM. With 2 bases clipped from V and 5 bases from J, the junction kept 6 bases outside the gene matches. The specimen sequenced was CD45RA- memory CD4+ T cells from PBMCs. This sequence originates from a human donor with narcolepsy. The rearrangement uses TRBV28 and TRBJ1-2, with 9 bases lining up with TRBD1. The CDR3 coding sequence is TGTGCCAGCAGTTTAGGGGGGACAGGGCGGTATGGCTACACCTTC. Its protein product is CASSLGGTGRYGYTF.